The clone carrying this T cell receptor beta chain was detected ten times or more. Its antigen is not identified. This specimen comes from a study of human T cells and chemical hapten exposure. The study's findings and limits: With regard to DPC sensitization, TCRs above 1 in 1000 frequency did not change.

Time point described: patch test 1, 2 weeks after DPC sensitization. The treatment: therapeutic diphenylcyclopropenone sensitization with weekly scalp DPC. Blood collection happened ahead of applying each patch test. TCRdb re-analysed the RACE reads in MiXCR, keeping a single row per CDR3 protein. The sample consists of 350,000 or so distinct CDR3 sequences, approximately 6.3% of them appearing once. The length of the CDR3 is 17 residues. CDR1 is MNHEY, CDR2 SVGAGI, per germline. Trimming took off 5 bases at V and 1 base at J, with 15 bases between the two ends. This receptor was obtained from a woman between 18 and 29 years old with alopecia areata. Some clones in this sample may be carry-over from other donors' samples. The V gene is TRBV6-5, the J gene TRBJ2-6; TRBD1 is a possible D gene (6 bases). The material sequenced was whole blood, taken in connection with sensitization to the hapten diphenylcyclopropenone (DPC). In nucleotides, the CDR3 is TGTGCCAGCAGTGGATGGACAGACCATTCTGGGGCCAACGTCCTGACTTTC. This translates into CASSGWTDHSGANVLTF.